These 28 T cell receptor beta chains originate from one sample sequenced in a study of OX40 agonist ivuxolimab in advanced cancers. Clones were sequenced by immunoSEQ multiplex PCR, and TCRdb holds only the in-frame ones, with some missing. The data hold just over 90,000 clones, with under 95% observed a single time. The sequencing used CD4+ or CD8+ T cells sorted from blood, collected in a trial of the OX40 agonist ivuxolimab. All receptors come from an adult with an advanced solid tumor such as melanoma, head and neck, liver or kidney cancer.

The rearrangement links TRBV6-1 to TRBJ2-7, with 12 bases identical to TRBD2. The CDR3 loop spans 17 amino acids. CDR1 and CDR2 from the germline V gene are MNHNS and SASEGT. The V gene end was trimmed by 0 bases and the J gene end by 4 bases; junction bases not matched to a gene: 7. CDR3 sequence reads: CASSEASWTSGMYEQYF. The CDR3 coding sequence is TGTGCCAGCAGTGAAGCTTCCTGGACTAGCGGGATGTACGAGCAGTACTTC.

The chain has TRBV27 and TRBJ1-1, with 8 bases lining up with TRBD1. Germline V lookup: CDR1 MNHEY, CDR2 SMNVEV (reference sequence). V trimming: 5 bases; J trimming: 1 base; junction bases outside the gene matches: 3. This CDR3 has 14 residues. This CDR3 reads CASSLGQANTEAFF. The CDR3 bases are TGTGCCAGCAGTCTGGGACAGGCGAACACTGAAGCTTTCTTT.

The J gene is TRBJ1-6, the V gene TRBV4-1; the D is unclear. This CDR3 contains 15 residues. The germline V gene has CDR1 MGHRA and CDR2 YSYEKL. Between the trimmed V and J ends, which lost 0 bases and 6 bases, there was a span of 9 bases. The CDR3 region is CASSQDGVLNSPLHF. CDR3 DNA sequence: TGCGCCAGCAGCCAAGACGGGGTCCTTAATTCACCCCTCCACTTT.

This clone has a handful of counts. The chain employs TRBV4-1 and TRBJ1-2, with D possibly matching TRBD1 (5 bases). Germline assignment: CDR1 MGHRA and CDR2 YSYEKL. This CDR3 comprises 16 residues. Trimming removed 3 bases at V and 4 bases at J, with 18 bases between. This CDR3 is CASSHRVSGGPYGYTF. The CDR3 DNA reads TGCGCCAGCAGCCATCGAGTAAGTGGGGGTCCCTATGGCTACACCTTC.

The chain uses TRBV6-1 and TRBJ2-1; TRBD1 is a possible D gene (5 bases). Trimming cost V 0 bases and J 6 bases, with 15 bases left between them. The V gene's germline CDR1 is MNHNS and CDR2 SASEGT. The CDR3 spans 16 residues. CDR3 residues: CASSEAWGLAFNEQFF. The CDR3, as DNA: TGTGCCAGCAGTGAAGCCTGGGGCCTTGCATTCAATGAGCAGTTCTTC.

The V and J genes are TRBV13 and TRBJ1-1; the D gene is possibly TRBD1 (5 bases). Germline V gene sequence: CDR1 PRHDT, CDR2 FYEKMQ (reference sequence). The CDR3 consists of 15 residues. V dropped 5 bases and J dropped 1 base, with 14 bases sitting between them. The CDR3 spells CASSPWGRTNTEAFF. DNA of the CDR3: TGTGCCAGCAGCCCGTGGGGACGGACGAACACTGAAGCTTTCTTT.

This clone came up once. V is TRBV19 and J is TRBJ1-5, with D possibly being TRBD1 (6 bases). Germline V gives CDR1 LNHDA, CDR2 SQIVND (reference sequence). CDR3 length equals 15 residues. V lost 3 bases to trimming and J lost 7 bases, with 16 bases between them. The DNA of the CDR3 is TGTGCCAGTAGTATCTGGGGGCAAAGGAGGCAGCCCCAGCATTTT. It encodes CASSIWGQRRQPQHF.

The V call is TRBV15, the J call TRBJ1-4; D unclear. This CDR3 comprises 15 residues. The V end lost 2 bases, the J end lost 4 bases, and 11 bases lay between the germline ends. CDR1 is LNHNV and CDR2 is YYDKDF in the germline V gene (reference sequence). The CDR3, as DNA: TGTGCCACCAGCAGATACGACCGAGATAATGAAAAACTGTTTTTT. Translating it yields CATSRYDRDNEKLFF.

The chain employs TRBV5-4 and TRBJ2-7; the D is unclear. Trimming stripped 3 bases from V and 7 bases from J, with 11 bases between. Germline V lookup: CDR1 SGHNT, CDR2 YYREEE (reference sequence). This CDR3 contains 12 residues. The CDR3 protein is CASSSSSREQYF. In DNA form, the CDR3 reads TGTGCCAGCAGCTCATCATCTAGGGAGCAGTACTTC. Full variable domain (missing parts from reference TRBV5-4 and TRBJ2-7): ETGVTQSPTHLIKTRGQQVTLRCSSQSGHNTVSWYQQALGQGPQFIFQYYREEENGRGNFPPRFSGLQFPNYSSELNVNALELDDSALYLCASSSSSREQYFGPGTRLTVT.

This clone has more than one count but fewer than ten. The chain carries TRBV10-1 and TRBJ2-7; weak D call: TRBD1 (6 bases). Looked up from germline, CDR1 is WNHNN and CDR2 is SYGVQD (reference sequence). The CDR3 contains 14 residues. Trimming cost V 4 bases and J 0 bases, with 10 bases left between them. This CDR3 reads CASSGDKSSYEQYF. CDR3 nucleotides: TGCGCCAGCAGTGGGGACAAGAGCTCCTACGAGCAGTACTTC.

The CDR3 DNA reads as TGTGCCAGTAGTAGGAGAGGGATGGGGAGCAATCAGCCCCAGCATTTT. Protein product: CASSRRGMGSNQPQHF. The genes are TRBV19 and TRBJ1-5, with D unclear. Trimming stripped 4 bases from V and 1 base from J, with 14 bases between. The CDR3 length is 16 residues. Looked up from germline, CDR1 is LNHDA and CDR2 is SQIVND (reference sequence). Full variable domain (outside the CDR3, taken from reference TRBV19 and TRBJ1-5): DGGITQSPKYLFRKEGQNVTLSCEQNLNHDAMYWYRQDPGQGLRLIYYSQIVNDFQKGDIAEGYSVSREKKESFPLTVTSAQKNPTAFYLCASSRRGMGSNQPQHFGDGTRLSIL.

The genes are TRBV4-1 and TRBJ2-3; D unclear. From germline, CDR1 is MGHRA and CDR2 YSYEKL. The CDR3 extends over 16 amino acids. Between the trimmed V and J ends, which lost 0 bases and 0 bases, there was a span of 10 bases. In DNA form, the CDR3 reads TGCGCCAGCAGCCAAGAAGCCGGGTCTAGCACAGATACGCAGTATTTT. Protein: CASSQEAGSSTDTQYF.

This chain uses TRBV5-1 with TRBJ2-3; D is possibly TRBD2 (6 bases). CDR3 length equals 14 residues. The V gene's germline CDR1 is SGHRS and CDR2 YFSETQ. Trimming stripped 0 bases from V and 4 bases from J, with 9 bases between. CDR3 sequence (DNA): TGCGCCAGCAGCTTGGGGCGGGATGCAGATACGCAGTATTTT. Translated: CASSLGRDADTQYF.

The chain couples TRBV6-1 to TRBJ1-5; D not certain. The CDR3 has 15 residues. Germline V gives CDR1 MNHNS, CDR2 SASEGT. The V and J ends lost 3 bases and 2 bases respectively, with 11 bases between them. CDR3: CASSEVTRGNQPQHF. In DNA, the CDR3 is TGTGCCAGCAGTGAGGTGACACGGGGCAATCAGCCCCAGCATTTT.

V is TRBV19 and J is TRBJ2-7; D gene ambiguous. Trimming took 3 bases from V and 3 from J, leaving 12 bases between them. This CDR3 spans 14 amino acids. Germline CDR1 reads LNHDA; CDR2 reads SQIVND (reference sequence). This CDR3 is CASSISLAGYEQYF. CDR3 DNA: TGTGCCAGTAGTATTAGTCTGGCAGGCTACGAGCAGTACTTC. Combining the CDR3 with reference TRBV19 and TRBJ2-7 gives the whole variable domain DGGITQSPKYLFRKEGQNVTLSCEQNLNHDAMYWYRQDPGQGLRLIYYSQIVNDFQKGDIAEGYSVSREKKESFPLTVTSAQKNPTAFYLCASSISLAGYEQYFGPGTRLTVT.

The sample holds one count of this clone. This chain joins TRBV6-5 and TRBJ2-5; TRBD2 is a possible D gene (6 bases). The CDR3 has 16 residues. V was trimmed by 0 bases and J by 5 bases, leaving 16 bases between them. Looked up from germline, CDR1 is MNHEY and CDR2 is SVGAGI. CDR3 DNA sequence: TGTGCCAGCAGTTACTCTGGCGGGACCCCCTATGAGACCCAGTACTTC. Amino acids: CASSYSGGTPYETQYF.

The rearrangement links TRBV27 to TRBJ1-2; 10 bases fit TRBD1. Germline assignment: CDR1 MNHEY and CDR2 SMNVEV (reference sequence). CDR3 length: 15 amino acids. The V segment lost 7 bases and the J segment 8 bases; nucleotides outside the gene matches: 13. CDR3 nucleotide sequence: TGTGCCAGCATGGACAGGGGGAGACCAATTCAGGGCTACACCTTC. It specifies CASMDRGRPIQGYTF.

V and J are TRBV6-6 and TRBJ2-3; D is ambiguous. V was cut by 4 bases and J by 2 bases, with 10 bases left in between. The germline gives CDR1 MNHNY, CDR2 SVGAGI (reference sequence). The CDR3 has 14 residues. The CDR3 bases are TGTGCCAGCAGTTTTCATCCCCCCACAGATACGCAGTATTTT. Amino acid sequence: CASSFHPPTDTQYF.

The DNA of the CDR3 is TGTGCCAGCAGTTTACGGGGTGTCTACGAGCAGTACTTC. This gives the protein CASSLRGVYEQYF. The chain combines TRBV27 with TRBJ2-7; possible D gene TRBD2, 5 bases. The germline V gene encodes CDR1 MNHEY and CDR2 SMNVEV (reference sequence). V lost 2 bases and J lost 3, with 8 bases in between. CDR3 size: 13 residues.

The sample holds one count of this clone. The chain joins TRBV5-1 to TRBJ1-5; weak D call: TRBD1 (5 bases). The ends were cut back, 5 bases at V and 4 bases at J, with 10 bases in the middle. Germline values: CDR1 SGHRS, CDR2 YFSETQ. This CDR3 has 13 residues. CDR3 amino acids: CASREEGNQPQHF. In nucleotides, the CDR3 is TGCGCCAGCAGAGAAGAGGGGAATCAGCCCCAGCATTTT.

The chain joins TRBV11-2 to TRBJ2-1; a weak D match, TRBD2 (5 bases). This CDR3 is built from 13 residues. Germline values: CDR1 SGHAT, CDR2 FQNNGV. Between the trimmed V and J ends, which lost 9 bases and 6 bases, there was a span of 15 bases. The CDR3 DNA reads TGTGCCAGTAGGTCAGGAGGTCGCAATGAGCAGTTCTTC. Translation gives CASRSGGRNEQFF. Full variable domain (remainder filled in from reference TRBV11-2 and TRBJ2-1): EAGVAQSPRYKIIEKRQSVAFWCNPISGHATLYWYQQILGQGPKLLIQFQNNGVVDDSQLPKDRFSAERLKGVDSTLKIQPAKLEDSAVYLCASRSGGRNEQFFGPGTRLTVL.

The V and J genes are TRBV15 and TRBJ1-3; 8 positions match TRBD1. The trim removed 5 bases at V and 4 bases at J, leaving 7 bases unmatched. Germline V gene lookup returns CDR1 LNHNV and CDR2 YYDKDF (reference sequence). This CDR3 has 15 amino acids. CDR3 bases: TGTGCCACCAGCCCGGACAGGGAGCTCGGAAACACCATATATTTT. Protein sequence: CATSPDRELGNTIYF. Looking up the rest from reference TRBV15 and TRBJ1-3 gives the full variable domain: DAMVIQNPRYQVTQFGKPVTLSCSQTLNHNVMYWYQQKSSQAPKLLFHYYDKDFNNEADTPDNFQSRRPNTSFCFLDIRSPGLGDTAMYLCATSPDRELGNTIYFGEGSWLTVV.

This rearrangement joins TRBV15 to TRBJ2-3, with D perhaps TRBD2 (6 bases). V dropped 5 bases and J dropped 3 bases, with 18 bases sitting between them. Germline values: CDR1 LNHNV, CDR2 YYDKDF (reference sequence). This CDR3 spans 16 amino acids. The CDR3 loop is CATSEGRGAGTDTQYF. Here the CDR3 DNA reads TGTGCCACCAGCGAGGGACGTGGGGCGGGAACAGATACGCAGTATTTT.

This chain links TRBV11-2 with TRBJ1-1; a possible D gene is TRBD1 (5 bases). CDR1 is SGHAT and CDR2 is FQNNGV in the germline V gene. V lost 1 base and J lost 3, with 12 bases in between. The CDR3 has 15 amino acids. The CDR3: CASSLGAGSYTEAFF. Here the CDR3 DNA reads TGTGCCAGCAGCTTAGGGGCAGGGTCGTACACTGAAGCTTTCTTT.

The chain recombines TRBV14 with TRBJ2-1, with TRBD2 matching 8 bases. With V trimmed by 4 bases and J by 6 bases, 5 bases remained unmatched. The CDR3 has 14 amino acids. Germline CDR1 reads SGHDN; CDR2 reads FVKESK. The CDR3: CASSLAGNPNEQFF. The CDR3 bases are TGTGCCAGCAGCCTAGCGGGAAACCCCAATGAGCAGTTCTTC.

This rearrangement joins TRBV7-9 to TRBJ1-1; TRBD1 aligns across 9 bases. The length of the CDR3 is 15 residues. The J segment lost 6 bases and the V segment lost 6 bases, leaving 11 bases of the junction unmatched. Per the germline V gene, CDR1 is SEHNR and CDR2 is FQNEAQ (reference sequence). The CDR3, as DNA: TGTGCCAGCAGGTGGGAAGGACAGGGGAGGGCTGAAGCTTTCTTT. Amino acid sequence: CASRWEGQGRAEAFF.

The chain has TRBV19 and TRBJ2-7, with 8 positions matching TRBD2. This CDR3 spans 15 amino acids. CDR1 and CDR2 (germline): LNHDA, SQIVND (reference sequence). V shed 1 base, J shed 1 base, and the junction held 3 bases outside the gene matches. The CDR3 region is CASSIVLAESYEQYF. CDR3 in DNA: TGTGCCAGTAGTATAGTACTAGCGGAGTCCTACGAGCAGTACTTC. Variable domain in full (rest from reference TRBV19 and TRBJ2-7): DGGITQSPKYLFRKEGQNVTLSCEQNLNHDAMYWYRQDPGQGLRLIYYSQIVNDFQKGDIAEGYSVSREKKESFPLTVTSAQKNPTAFYLCASSIVLAESYEQYFGPGTRLTVT.

This clone occurred once. The gene calls are TRBV29-1 and TRBJ1-1, with a tentative D call TRBD1 (6 bases). This CDR3 region has 12 residues. Per germline, CDR1 SQVTM and CDR2 ANQGSEA. Trimming left V 7 bases short and J 3 bases short, with 12 bases between. The CDR3: CSANRDDTEAFF. The DNA of the CDR3 is TGCAGCGCGAACAGGGATGACACTGAAGCTTTCTTT.